Listed here are 14 T cell receptor beta chains from one sample, sequenced in a study of CD8+ T cells in alopecia areata. Cutaneous lymph node cells were pooled, and they were sorted using CD4, CD8alpha, NKG2D, NKG2ACE and other markers. TCR sequencing used cDNA made by reverse transcription of extracted RNA. Profiling relied on immunoSEQ multiplex PCR, and the TCRdb table lists in-frame clones only, not all of them. The sample has approximately 300,000 clones, none seen only once. The material sequenced was CD4+ T cells sorted from a lymph node. The source is a C3H/HeJ mouse with alopecia areata. For the strain, the MHC haplotype given is H2-k.

A note on this clone: Gene and germline names: mouse. Coverage ceases 4 residues before the CDR3 finishes, and the germline J gene fills in the end. V and J are TRBV1 and TRBJ2-1; 12 bases fit TRBD2. In germline, CDR1 is NSQYPW, CDR2 LRSPGD (reference sequence). This CDR3 has 18 amino acids. V shed 0 bases, J shed 1 base, and the junction held 4 bases outside the gene matches. The CDR3 DNA, read in part, is TGCACCTGCAGTGCAGACATGGACTGGGGGGGGAACTATGCT. Protein product: CTCSADMDWGGNYA. The entire CDR3 protein is CTCSADMDWGGNYAEQFF. The full variable domain, with the rest looked up from reference TRBV1 and TRBJ2-1, is VTLLEQNPRWRLVPRGQAVNLRCILKNSQYPWMSWYQQDLQKQLQWLFTLRSPGDKEVKSLPGADYLATRVTDTELRLQVANMSQGRTLYCTCSADMDWGGNYAEQFFGPGTRLTVL.

Of note for this clone: Gene names are mouse gene names. With the read ending 4 residues before the CDR3 end, the germline J gene is used to fill in that end. Other nucleotide sequences in the sample specify the same CDR3. The chain couples TRBV31 to TRBJ2-7; 12 bases map to TRBD2. CDR1 is GKSSPN, CDR2 SITVG, per germline. The CDR3 runs to 14 residues. The CDR3 bases that were read are TGTGCCTGGAGTAGGGGGACTGGGGGGTAT. Translated: CAWSRGTGGY. The CDR3 in full is CAWSRGTGGYEQYF.

Regarding this clone: Gene names are mouse gene names. Coverage ceases 4 residues before the CDR3 finishes, and the germline J gene fills in the end. In the same sample, other DNA sequences code for this CDR3. The chain uses TRBV13-1 and TRBJ2-7; TRBD2 matches 9 bases. Germline-derived CDR1 and CDR2 are NSHNY and SYGAGN. This CDR3 region has 14 residues. The V and J ends lost 0 bases and 3 bases, in that order; junction bases with no gene match: 1. The CDR3 DNA, read in part, is TGTGCCAGCAGTGATGCTGGGGGGGTCTAT. It translates to CASSDAGGVY. The full-length CDR3 reads as CASSDAGGVYEQYF.

In its sample, this clone was seen a few times. Gene and germline names: mouse. The sequence runs out 4 residues before the end of the CDR3; the remainder is reconstructed from the germline J gene. This sample also contains other DNA sequences that code for the same CDR3. The chain recombines TRBV31 with TRBJ2-2; 8 bases are shared with TRBD1. CDR3 length: 14 amino acids. From germline, CDR1 is GKSSPN and CDR2 SITVG. V trimming: 3 bases; J trimming: 3 bases; junction bases outside the gene matches: 3. Incomplete CDR3 DNA: TGTGCCTGGAGAGGACAGGGTGACACCGGG. Translation gives CAWRGQGDTG. The complete CDR3 reads CAWRGQGDTGQLYF.

Concerning this clone itself: Genes and germline are mouse. Read data end 4 residues before the CDR3 end; the end is taken from the germline J gene. V usage is TRBV13-3 and J usage is TRBJ2-7; weak D call: TRBD2 (5 bases). The V gene's germline CDR1 is NNHDY and CDR2 SYVADS. Between the trimmed V and J ends, which lost 2 bases and 0 bases, there was a span of 12 bases. This CDR3 has 15 amino acids. Here the CDR3 reads CASSEEWGSSYEQYF. The sequenced CDR3 bases are TGTGCCAGCAGTGAGGAATGGGGAAGCTCCTAT.

This clone was seen at least ten times. Genes and germline come from the mouse. The read finishes 4 residues shy of the CDR3 end, and the germline J gene is used to complete it. This rearrangement joins TRBV17 to TRBJ1-2; D not certain. The CDR3 contains 14 residues. The germline V gene has CDR1 MNHDT and CDR2 YYDKIL. Trimming cost V 2 bases and J 0 bases, with 7 bases left between them. Partial CDR3 DNA: TGTGCTAGCAGTAGACTACAAACAAACTCC. This encodes CASSRLQTNS. The full CDR3 protein reads CASSRLQTNSDYTF.

A word on this clone: Gene names refer to mouse genes. The read ends 4 residues before the CDR3 terminus; that terminus is restored from the germline J gene. The chain is built from TRBV5 and TRBJ2-1; TRBD1 agrees at 8 bases. V shed 0 bases, J shed 6 bases, and the junction held 4 bases outside the gene matches. The CDR3 consists of 15 residues. Germline V CDR1 and CDR2: LGHNA, YNLKQL (reference sequence). CDR3 region: CASSQDGQGAAEQFF. The part of the CDR3 DNA that was read is TGTGCCAGCAGCCAAGACGGGCAGGGGGCTGCT.

Comment on this clone: Gene names are mouse gene names. From the germline J gene comes the end of the CDR3, since the read stops 4 residues before it. The chain combines TRBV13-1 with TRBJ1-1; weak D call: TRBD1 (6 bases). CDR3 length equals 15 residues. Germline V gene sequence: CDR1 NSHNY, CDR2 SYGAGN. Trimming took off 3 bases at V and 0 bases at J, with 12 bases between the two ends. The CDR3 spells CASSGRDIANTEVFF. Partial CDR3 DNA: TGTGCCAGCAGTGGCCGGGACATTGCAAACACA.

About this clone itself: Mouse germline and gene names are used. With the read ending 4 residues before the CDR3 end, the germline J gene is used to fill in that end. The chain couples TRBV13-1 to TRBJ2-2; tentatively, D is TRBD1 (6 bases). V lost 9 bases to trimming and J lost 4 bases, with 13 bases between them. The CDR3 covers 13 residues. Germline V gene data show CDR1 as NSHNY and CDR2 as SYGAGN. The DNA read from the CDR3 is TGTGCCAACACCCAGGGGATCACCGGG. It is translated as CANTQGITG. The complete CDR3 sequence is CANTQGITGQLYF.

With respect to this clone: Gene names are mouse gene names. The CDR3 loop reads CASSQDARGDYAEQFF. The DNA read from the CDR3 is TGTGCCAGCAGCCAAGATGCCAGGGGGGACTATGCT. V is TRBV5 and J is TRBJ2-1, with D perhaps matching TRBD1 (7 bases). The read stops 4 residues short of the end of the CDR3; the missing end is completed from the germline J gene. V was pared by 0 bases and J by 2 bases, with 11 bases between. The CDR3 covers 16 residues. Germline values: CDR1 LGHNA, CDR2 YNLKQL (reference sequence).

Remarks on this clone: Any gene name here is a mouse gene name. The CDR3 end is not reached by the read, which stops 3 residues before it; the germline J gene fills it in. The chain employs TRBV1 and TRBJ1-6; D gene ambiguous. TRBJ1-6 is reported as an ORF; its role is uncertain. The CDR3 contains 15 residues. The V gene lost 1 base and the J gene lost 2 bases, with 6 bases spanning the gap. CDR1 NSQYPW and CDR2 LRSPGD come from the germline V gene (reference sequence). This CDR3 reads CTCSAVVTYNSPLYF. CDR3 DNA (partial): TGCACCTGCAGTGCAGTGGTAACCTATAATTCGCCC.

A few counts support this clone. Gene names are mouse gene names. This CDR3 reads CASSQENRNYAEQFF. The covered CDR3 bases are TGTGCCAGCAGCCAAGAGAACAGAAACTATGCT. J is TRBJ2-1 and V is TRBV5, with unresolved D. The missing CDR3 end, 4 residues past where the read stops, is filled in from the germline J gene. Germline loops: CDR1 LGHNA, CDR2 YNLKQL (reference sequence). The V end was cut by 0 bases, the J end by 1 base, with 7 bases between. This CDR3 comprises 15 residues.

For this clone: The gene symbols are mouse symbols. The read ends 4 residues before the CDR3 terminus; that terminus is restored from the germline J gene. The rearrangement links TRBV14 to TRBJ2-1; the D gene is possibly TRBD1 (5 bases). Germline values: CDR1 SGHDT, CDR2 FRDEAV. The CDR3 is 15 residues long. Trimming took off 0 bases at V and 1 base at J, with 8 bases between the two ends. CDR3 DNA, as far as it was read: TGTGCCAGCAGTTTCTGGTCAGGGAACTATGCT. It translates to CASSFWSGNYA. The full CDR3 sequence reads CASSFWSGNYAEQFF.

A word on this clone: The genes and germline here are from mouse. The read ends 4 residues shy of where the CDR3 ends; the end is completed using the germline J gene. The gene calls are TRBV31 and TRBJ1-1; 10 bases agree with TRBD1. The CDR3 extends over 14 amino acids. CDR1 and CDR2 (germline): GKSSPN, SITVG. V trimming: 2 bases; J trimming: 4 bases; junction bases outside the gene matches: 4. The CDR3 loop reads CAWSTGQGRTEVFF. CDR3 bases read: TGTGCCTGGAGTACGGGACAGGGGCGCACA.